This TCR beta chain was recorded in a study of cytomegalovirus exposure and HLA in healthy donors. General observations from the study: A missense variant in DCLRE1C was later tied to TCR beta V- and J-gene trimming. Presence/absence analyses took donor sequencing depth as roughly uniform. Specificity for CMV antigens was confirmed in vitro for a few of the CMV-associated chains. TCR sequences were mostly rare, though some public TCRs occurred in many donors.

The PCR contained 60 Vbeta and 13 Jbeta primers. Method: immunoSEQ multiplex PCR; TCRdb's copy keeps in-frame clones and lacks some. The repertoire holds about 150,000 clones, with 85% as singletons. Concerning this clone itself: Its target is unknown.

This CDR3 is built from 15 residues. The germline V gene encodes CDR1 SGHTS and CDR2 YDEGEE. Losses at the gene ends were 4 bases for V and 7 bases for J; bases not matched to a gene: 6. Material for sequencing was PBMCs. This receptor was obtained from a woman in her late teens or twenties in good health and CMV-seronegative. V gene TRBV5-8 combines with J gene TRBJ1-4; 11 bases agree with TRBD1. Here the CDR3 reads CASSAGQGGGEKLFF. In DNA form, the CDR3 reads TGTGCCAGCAGCGCGGGACAGGGGGGCGGTGAAAAACTGTTTTTT.